This is a list of T cell receptor beta chains from one sample in a study of OX40 agonist ivuxolimab in advanced cancers. The assay was immunoSEQ multiplex PCR, and TCRdb's table has in-frame clones only and misses some. The table records fewer than 35,000 clones, roughly 81% of them present only once. Sequencing used CD4+ or CD8+ T cells sorted from blood, obtained in a trial of the OX40 agonist ivuxolimab. The source of these receptors is an adult with an advanced solid tumor such as melanoma, head and neck, liver or kidney cancer. The conserved cysteine and the conserved F or W are not part of the CDR3 here. The order of the fields is V gene, clone size, CDR3 protein. Some rows mark clone size as missing; the rest say once, few, many or name a class of expanded clone.

TRBV28	-	ASSYSGGYTDTQY
TRBV7-9	-	ASTPPWGVYEQY
TRBV4-1	-	ASSQSGASGGVPLH
TRBV6-5	once	ASSYRDRGSEQF
TRBV30	-	AWARQGAGTDTQY
TRBV7-9	-	ASSLGDRVGEKLF
TRBV5-5	-	ASSLSIGWGEESYGYT
TRBV21-1	-	ASSKVGRVNEQY
TRBV6-5	-	ATGLGNQPQH
TRBV30	-	AQYSGGDGYT
TRBV6-1	-	ASSTRQGYGYGYT
TRBV14	few	ASSQVSNSPLH
TRBV7-2	-	ASSSQGAGANVLT
TRBV19	-	ASSRGGGETQY
TRBV6-6	few	ASSYGGQHSNQPQH
TRBV6-6	once	ASSHIYEQY
TRBV14	-	ASSQAHEQY
TRBV7-8	-	ASSLVEGFTDTQY
TRBV4-3	-	ASSQVGQASNQPQH
TRBV11-2	once	ASSLDRRTGELF
TRBV6-5	-	ASRGSGTDQETQY
TRBV13	-	ASSSYHNEQF
TRBV5-4	-	ASSLASRDPMNTEAF
TRBV29-1	-	SVWDRGNTEAF
TRBV11-2	-	ASSRGGPDRAYGYT
TRBV5-5	-	ASSPWGLGNQPQH
TRBV9	-	ASSASGGYTGELF
TRBV18	-	ASSPSREGYEQY
TRBV28	few	ASRAANEKLF
TRBV6-5	-	ASSIQGSYTGELF
TRBV11-2	once	ASRPNLATGELF
TRBV6-5	-	ASAPADLWGQF
TRBV10-3	-	AISESAATNEKLF
TRBV28	-	ASSLHDATEAF
TRBV18	-	ASSFGEGNQPQH
TRBV4-1	-	ASSPGRSGNQPQH
TRBV28	-	ASCTGTGVYGYT
TRBV7-3	-	ASSLAGANVLT
TRBV2	-	ASMAGGFLRSGANVLT
TRBV6-4	-	ASSGSSGGQYTQY
TRBV10-2	-	ASSENQYQPQH
TRBV27	-	ASSPGTGSNNQPQH
TRBV5-1	-	ASSLGQNEKLF
TRBV5-1	few	ASSLGQASTDTQY
TRBV10-3	-	AITPRLAGGTDEQY
TRBV4-3	-	ASSQDLRPIYGYT
TRBV10-3	-	AISNAPSSYEQY
TRBV2	-	ASSVGAGTEAF
TRBV7-2	-	ASSSRPLAGGPDEQF
TRBV6-1	-	ASGALYEQY
TRBV5-1	-	ASSPTSQPTYEQY
TRBV5-1	-	ASSLLGSDQPQH
TRBV7-3	-	ASSPRGLGYNEQF
TRBV28	-	ASSFRGGYGYT
TRBV4-1	-	ASSPDALREQF
TRBV7-8	-	ASSLLTANTGELF
TRBV19	once	ASSRTGGNEQF
TRBV7-2	-	ASSLGGNKAF
TRBV27	-	ASSLFLAGGGNEQF